This record covers a single T cell receptor beta chain. Its target is not known. The record originates from a study of blood T cells in healthy people across ages. Germline-derived CDR1 and CDR2 are MGHRA and YSYEKL. The CDR3 is 13 amino acids. The germline V and J ends were trimmed by 6 bases and 3 bases, with 9 bases remaining between them. The study's findings and limits: Any conclusive comparison of naive versus antigen-experienced cells was prevented by using unsorted PBMCs.

A second PCR of 7 to 11 cycles used a sample-barcoded 5' primer and a J-beta primer mix. One entry per CDR3 protein, called by TCRdb with MiXCR from the 5' RACE reads. The sample carries over a million distinct CDR3 sequences, 35% to 55% recorded once. This chain uses TRBV4-1 with TRBJ2-1; no firm D call. The sequencing sample was made of blood. The TCR sequence derives from a woman in her fifties or sixties in good health. The CDR3 DNA sequence: TGCGCCAGCAGTGATCGCTACTACAATGAGCAGTTCTTC. As protein: CASSDRYYNEQFF.